This T cell receptor (beta chain) was found in a study of CD8 T cells in Susac syndrome. RNA totalling about 0.45 to 1 ug underwent reverse transcription with random hexamers. Each CDR3 protein is one row after TCRdb ran MiXCR on the immunoSEQ multiplex PCR reads. The top ten clones hold under 0.5% of a sample with tens of thousands of distinct CDR3 sequences, approximately 95% of them seen once. The junction had 7 bases not matched to a gene; V was cut back by 0 bases and J by 3 bases. The CDR3 has 17 residues. Sequencing was carried out using CD8+ T cells from PBMCs. The origin of this receptor is a human donor with multiple sclerosis. The V and J genes are TRBV23-1 and TRBJ2-3; 9 bases align to TRBD1. TRBV23-1 belongs to the ORF category, with a function that is uncertain. The CDR3 nucleotides read TGCGCCAGCAGTCAATCGATCCGCGACAGGGGGACAGATACGCAGTATTTT. Translating it yields CASSQSIRDRGTDTQYF.